This TCR beta chain comes out of a study of cytomegalovirus exposure and HLA in healthy donors. Study-wide results and limits: Beyond CMV serostatus, there was no information to go on about immune exposure.

Regarding this clone: Its antigen is not identified.

Germline-derived CDR1 and CDR2 are WNHNN and SYGVQD (reference sequence). Deletions cut 6 bases from V and 2 bases from J, with 23 bases between. The CDR3 is 17 amino acids. The PCR ran on 60 Vbeta and 13 Jbeta primers. The data were produced by immunoSEQ multiplex PCR, yet TCRdb's version contains in-frame clones alone and is incomplete. The table shows about 180,000 clones, with 70% to 80% occurring only once. The receptor was isolated from a man between 25 and 39 years old in good health and CMV-seronegative. V and J are TRBV10-1 and TRBJ2-7; maybe TRBD1 (7 bases). The sample consisted of PBMCs. The CDR3 bases are TGCGCCAGCAGCGGAGGCAGCGCCAGGGGGGTTGCCTACGAGCAGTACTTC. Amino acid sequence: CASSGGSARGVAYEQYF.